This TCR beta chain was profiled in a study of cytomegalovirus exposure and HLA in healthy donors (TCRdb year 2017). Describing the broader study: An earlier analysis of some 550 of the donors reported about 250 Gb of sequence data and 117 million unique TCR beta sequences from around 200 million T cells. An early release that covered about 600 HLA-typed donors contained 250 to 350 gigabases of sequencing data and some 87 million unique TCR sequences. The genetic ancestry cluster associated with self-reported Caucasian donors included over 80% of the roughly 360 genotyped donors. The study aimed to test whether cataloging public T cell receptors could reveal signatures of past pathogen exposure. Using immunosequencing, the study profiled T cell repertoires from about 650 subjects and related those repertoires to cytomegalovirus serostatus. Along with the roughly 700-subject first cohort, a separate validation cohort of roughly 110 different subjects was used. To predict cytomegalovirus infection status, the study combined high-throughput TCR immunosequencing, statistical association of individual TCRs with disease status, and machine learning. A later analysis re-examined previously published TCR beta repertoires from more than 550 donors and added high-resolution HLA genotyping to investigate patterns of TCR occurrence. The later analysis used no new phenotypic data to find candidate immune exposures, relying instead on TCR beta sequences and their occurrence across donors. An earlier analysis of about 620 of the donors applied high-throughput TCR beta sequencing to assess whether each TCR beta V gene segment acted as functional or pseudogenic. Donor age, sex, ethnicity and CMV serostatus were compiled together with the repertoire data. A later genetic analysis used genome-wide SNP genotypes for about three fifths of the 666 donors, treating that subset as a discovery cohort. Every discovery cohort repertoire had been produced on one sequencing platform. HLA typing covered class I and class II loci at four-digit resolution. The number of typed donors differed by locus: 629-630 for A, B, C, DRB1 and DQB1; 500 to 550 for DQA1; some 590 for DPA1; and approximately 450 for DPB1. A few DR-DQ haplotypes were treated as single units for association and clustering because of strong linkage in the cohort. Among about 370 genotyped donors of the cohort, an average of roughly 230,000 unique TCR beta nucleotide sequences was sequenced per donor, of which about 19% were non-productive.

For this clone: The specificity of this receptor is unknown. No qualities accompany the bases; no much larger clone lies one base away.

Including cysteine and phenylalanine, the CDR3 has 11 amino acids. Kept here is only the CDR3 DNA, which spans 33 bases and is read in frame from base 1. CDR1 and CDR2, per the germline V gene (reference sequence), are DFQATT and SNEGSKA. Trimming takes 2 bases from V and 5 bases from J, and the germline ends sit 6 bases apart. On the study overall, not on this receptor specifically: Linkage disequilibrium might explain the correlated functional status among segregating V segments, but an unknown experimental factor could not be excluded. Some IMGT-functional V segments, including TRBV6-2 and TRBV6-3, could not be distinguished by the 87-base-pair reads and were therefore excluded. Assigning TCR associations to individual alleles was difficult when HLA alleles, especially DR and DQ, strongly co-occurred. While some public TCRs were present in many individuals, most TCR sequences turned up only very rarely across donors. The authors suggested that the approach could potentially be generalized to other disease states and immunological phenotypes. Immune exposure information for the cohort was limited to CMV serostatus. Three of the identified cytomegalovirus-associated TCR beta chains were confirmed in vitro to be specific for cytomegalovirus antigens. At a false discovery rate of 0.05, a later analysis linked fewer than 20,000 TCR beta sequences to specific HLA alleles. The classifier was reported to diagnose cytomegalovirus status with high specificity and sensitivity in both the original and validation cohorts. Roughly uniform sequencing depth across donors was assumed in presence/absence analyses, although this assumption may not hold. A further reported finding was that TCR beta sequences accurately predicted the HLA-A and HLA-B alleles for most subjects in the first cohort. The earlier analysis of approximately 540 of the donors excluded approximately 17 rarely observed V segments, including chromosome 9 orphons, because counts were too low. A later analysis reported that several top co-occurrence clusters appeared linked to parvovirus B19, influenza, CMV and Epstein-Barr virus. An association between a missense DCLRE1C variant and V-gene and J-gene trimming of TCR beta chains was found in a later genetic analysis and replicated in an independent cohort. Because HLA typing was missing for some donors at each locus, association tests included only the typed subset. A later analysis found that most CMV-associated TCR beta chains appeared HLA-restricted, with HLA associations seemingly driven largely by CMV exposure. The sequencing pipeline was judged likely to have produced a cluster of highly shared sequence variants as a technical artifact. In an earlier analysis of some 500 of the donors, most TCR beta V segments were observed in productive rearrangements about 87% or about 30% of the time, broadly matching IMGT annotations. In a later analysis, HLA-associated TCR beta chains were found to be more clonally expanded and to have lower generation probabilities than equally common non-associated chains. Only TCR beta chains were sequenced in this cohort, and the absence of alpha or paired-chain data limited detectable features. A total of 150 or so TCR beta chains were listed by the study as associated with cytomegalovirus. In a later analysis, the rate of TCR association differed among HLA loci, with DRB1 alleles having the most associated TCRs and HLA-C alleles having the fewest. Compared with the roughly 700-donor mean, donors in an Asian-associated ancestry cluster had fewer N-insertions in productive TCRs, according to a later genetic analysis.

To prepare the library, the immunoSEQ multiplex PCR assay was applied. The multiplex PCR relied on a mix of 60 forward primers for TCR Vbeta segments and 13 reverse primers for TCR Jbeta segments. A multiplex PCR assay on genomic DNA amplified the CDR3 region of rearranged TCR beta genes. The amplified TCR beta libraries were sequenced on the Illumina HiSeq System as 87-base-pair reads. The published analysis was carried out like this. Across the 670 or so repertoires, a later analysis counted 80 million or so unique TCR beta chains, some 11 million of which were shared by at least two donors. A nearest-neighbor algorithm error-corrected the raw reads and collapsed the reads into unique sequences, merging closely related sequences to remove PCR and sequencing errors. Alignment of CDR3 sequences to IMGT reference sequences was used to assign V, D and J gene segments. For a sequence to be retained, at least a six-nucleotide match to both a V gene segment and a J gene segment was required. A rearrangement counted as productive if the CDR3 had no stop codons and remained in frame with V and J, and every other rearrangement counted as non-productive. Following IMGT convention, CDR3 was defined as the stretch from the second conserved V-encoded cysteine to the conserved J-encoded phenylalanine. The earlier analysis of about 590 of the donors excluded sequences that lacked an unambiguous match to a single V gene segment. An earlier analysis of roughly 590 of the donors called V segments functional above 56.7% productive rearrangements and segregating when the between-donor standard deviation exceeded 5%. A statistical classification framework was developed to diagnose cytomegalovirus status using the catalog of TCR beta chain sequences. In a later analysis, TCR nucleotide sequences were compared against IMGT/GENE-DB human TR gene sequences so that V and J genes could be assigned. Using the TCRdist pipeline, a later analysis assigned CDR3 sequences along with most-parsimonious VDJ recombination scenarios. In a later analysis, every TCR beta chain was defined by the combination of its CDR3 amino acid sequence and its V-gene family, and reads without a unique V-gene family were dropped. In a later analysis, 550 to 650 highly shared, low-generation-probability nucleotide sequences were removed to address suspected cross-contamination and a sequencing artifact. For each public chain, a later analysis derived a clonal expansion index from normalized ranks of inferred template counts within each repertoire. In a later analysis, generation probabilities were computed using a VDJ recombination model fitted to out-of-frame rearrangements, and the results were checked against IGoR. A later analysis scored TCR-TCR, TCR-HLA and TCR-CMV co-occurrence with hypergeometric tests, applying a repertoire-size bias correction to TCR pairs. In a later analysis, false discovery rates were estimated by permuting HLA or CMV assignments 20 times. A later analysis grouped co-occurring TCRs with DBSCAN, adding TCRdist sequence similarity when clustering within HLA-allele-positive subsets. Co-occurrence clustering excluded repertoires with fewer than 30,000 or more than 120,000 public chains, plus five with anomalous nucleotide sharing. TCRdb re-hosts the immuneACCESS table, in-frame sequences only. Its copies lack some clones; in the studies checked, an unresolved V gene accounts for under half of them, and the cause for the rest is not known. That table is the source of V, J and clone size, and D and trimming were worked out from the DNA. This sample gives a few hundred thousand clones in total; 70% to 85% of them show up just once. Under 0.25% of the sample is held by the ten biggest clonotypes.

In total, about 650 healthy bone marrow donors made up the cohort. At the time of sampling, every cohort member was nominally healthy, though immune exposures that went unrecorded were likely present. The donor was CMV seronegative and belonged to the group of 380 or so seronegative cohort members. A peripheral blood sample was collected from each donor, and TCR beta sequencing was performed on peripheral blood mononuclear cells. Genomic DNA extraction from the blood cell samples was performed with the Qiagen DNeasy Blood Extraction Kit. This TCR was recovered from a girl aged 2-10 years in good health and CMV-seronegative. Material: PBMCs. The V and J segments used are TRBV20-1 and TRBJ2-5; TRBD2 is possibly the D segment (5 matching bases). The nucleotide sequence is given as TGCAGTGCTAGAAGGGAGGAGACCCAGTACTTC. This gives the protein CSARREETQYF.